This T cell receptor (beta chain) was sequenced during a study of T cell repertoires in cytomegalovirus infection. Findings and caveats of the study: HLA-C-restricted CMV clonotypes gave the most frequent clonotype in two of eight donors.

Trimming removed 0 bases at V and 2 bases at J, with 7 bases between. Germline CDR1 and CDR2: SGHVS and FNYEAQ. This CDR3 spans 15 amino acids. TCRdb fed the reads into MiXCR, producing one record per CDR3 protein. The sample holds approximately 500,000 distinct CDR3 sequences; 15% to 20% are singletons and the top ten take 20% to 30%. In this sample, this clonotype turned up many times. The target antigen is unknown. The sequence came from a human donor in good health (CMV status not recorded). Some clones in this sample may be carry-over from other donors' samples. Input material: CD8+ T cells from PBMCs. The rearrangement uses TRBV7-6 and TRBJ1-4, with D hard to call. CDR3 loop: CASSLAEATNEKLFF. CDR3 bases: TGTGCCAGCAGCTTAGCGGAGGCCACTAATGAAAAACTGTTTTTT.